This T cell receptor beta chain emerged from a study of PD-1 blockade in classical Hodgkin lymphoma. The study, taken as a whole, reports: Patients with an early start, nivolumab under 1 year after ASCT, were excluded. What caused the repertoire differences, perhaps disease activity or prior therapy, remains undefined.

Libraries were prepared by immunoSEQ multiplex PCR; TCRdb keeps only in-frame clonotypes and omits some of them. The sample contains about 38,000 clones, 77% of which appear only once. This CDR3 is 14 amino acids long. Trimming removed 6 bases from V and 6 bases from J; junction bases left unmatched: 8. Per the germline V gene, CDR1 is LNHDA and CDR2 is SQIVND (reference sequence). Details on this clone: Antigen unknown.

Documented time point: cycle 4 day 1 (C4D1), after 6 weeks of nivolumab. Following autologous stem cell transplantation, relapse occurred in every patient, and exposure to brentuximab vedotin varied. Best responses fell into complete response, partial response or progressive disease. The gene calls are TRBV19 and TRBJ2-3, with 8 bases that match TRBD1. The receptor comes from a human donor with classical Hodgkin lymphoma. The material sequenced was peripheral blood mononuclear cells (PBMCs), taken before the fourth cycle of nivolumab. CDR3 in DNA: TGTGCCAGTAGGACCGGGACAGGAGAGGATACGCAGTATTTT. It encodes CASRTGTGEDTQYF.